The rows below give T cell receptor beta chains drawn from one sample of a study of T cell repertoires in cytomegalovirus infection. These receptors have no known antigen. TCRdb independently ran MiXCR on the reads; one entry per CDR3 protein. Among 700,000 to 950,000 distinct CDR3 sequences listed, 32% were seen once. The specimen was cultured CD8+ T cells from PBMCs, collected from culture after CMV antigen stimulation. The receptors derive from a human donor in good health (CMV status not recorded). Some clones in this sample may be carry-over from other donors' samples. Each CDR3 is given with its conserved first and last residue. The D gene is left open where the match is weak. Clone size is given for some rows only: seen once, a few or many times, or a class if the clone is expanded.

v_call,clone_size,d_call,j_call,cdr3_aa,cdr3_nt
TRBV27,NA,NA,TRBJ1-2,CASSLSHTHYGYTF,TGTGCCAGCAGTTTATCTCATACCCACTATGGCTACACCTTC
TRBV7-2,NA,NA,TRBJ1-2,CASSPRHPITF,TGTGCCAGCAGCCCTAGACACCCTATCACCTTC
TRBV12-5,NA,TRBD2,TRBJ2-2,CASGFVLAGTGELFF,TGTGCTAGTGGTTTCGTACTAGCGGGGACCGGGGAGCTGTTTTTT
TRBV25-1,few,NA,TRBJ2-5,CASSDRGDETQYF,TGTGCCAGCAGTGATCGGGGCGACGAGACCCAGTACTTC
TRBV14,few,NA,TRBJ1-2,CASSHKGTYGYTF,TGTGCCAGCAGCCATAAGGGAACCTATGGCTACACCTTC
TRBV29-1,NA,NA,TRBJ1-4,CSAQGGGGKLFF,TGCAGCGCTCAGGGAGGCGGCGGAAAACTGTTTTTT
TRBV27,NA,TRBD2,TRBJ2-1,CASCQAGVYNEQFF,TGTGCCAGCTGTCAAGCGGGGGTGTACAATGAGCAGTTCTTC
TRBV7-9,NA,TRBD1,TRBJ2-5,CASSSRSKPGQGETQYF,TGTGCCAGCAGCTCCCGCTCTAAGCCGGGACAGGGAGAGACCCAGTACTTC
TRBV7-9,NA,NA,TRBJ2-2,CASSPLKAAGELFF,TGTGCCAGCAGCCCCCTAAAGGCTGCCGGGGAGCTGTTTTTT
TRBV20-1,NA,NA,TRBJ1-2,CSAAIPRQAYGYTF,TGCAGTGCCGCCATACCTAGACAGGCCTATGGCTACACCTTC
TRBV19,few,NA,TRBJ2-1,CASGPPGPNEQFF,TGTGCCAGCGGGCCCCCTGGCCCCAATGAGCAGTTCTTC